One sample yielded the 5 T cell receptor beta chains listed below, sequenced in a study of OX40 agonist ivuxolimab in advanced cancers. Here immunoSEQ multiplex PCR was the method, and the copy in TCRdb shows in-frame clones only, minus some. The profile shows around 80,000 clones, about 87% of them singletons. Sequenced material: CD4+ or CD8+ T cells sorted from blood, taken in a trial of the OX40 agonist ivuxolimab. These receptors were taken from an adult with an advanced solid tumor such as melanoma, head and neck, liver or kidney cancer.

This chain connects TRBV9 to TRBJ2-5; 10 nucleotides line up with TRBD1. The DNA end lines up better with TRBJ2-7; the J call may be wrong. The CDR3 is made up of 16 amino acids. CDR1 and CDR2 (germline): SGDLS, YYNGEE. The CDR3 DNA reads as TGTGCCAGCAGCCGTGACATGGGACAGGGGTCCTACGAGCAGTACTTC. Its translation: CASSRDMGQGSYEQYF.

The J gene is TRBJ1-4, the V gene TRBV4-3; D unresolved. The CDR3 length is 16 residues. Trimming pared 2 bases from V and 12 bases from J, leaving 22 bases between. The germline V gene has CDR1 LGHNA and CDR2 YSLEER. CDR3 region: CASSQSASFNRPQLFF. CDR3 nucleotides: TGCGCCAGCAGCCAATCAGCAAGTTTCAACCGGCCCCAACTGTTTTTT.

This clone is a singleton in its sample. The gene calls are TRBV10-1 and TRBJ2-2; possibly TRBD2 for D (5 bases). The CDR3 is 14 amino acids. The germline V gene has CDR1 WNHNN and CDR2 SYGVQD (reference sequence). V lost 5 bases, J lost 2 bases, and 9 bases lay in between. The CDR3 sequence: CASSPRLNTGELFF. CDR3 nucleotides: TGCGCCAGCAGTCCACGACTAAACACCGGGGAGCTGTTTTTT.

The chain uses TRBV10-3 and TRBJ2-3, with D tentatively TRBD2 (5 bases). Trimming left V 6 bases short and J 2 bases short, with 9 bases between. Germline values: CDR1 ENHRY, CDR2 SYGVKD. The CDR3 totals 13 residues. The CDR3 here is CAISAGVTDTQYF. The DNA for the CDR3 is TGTGCCATCAGCGCCGGGGTCACAGATACGCAGTATTTT.

The rearrangement links TRBV5-1 to TRBJ2-7; D may match TRBD1 or TRBD2 (5 bases each). Germline CDR1 is SGHRS and CDR2 is YFSETQ. V was shortened by 8 bases and J by 1 base, with 16 bases between the two germline ends. The CDR3 loop spans 14 amino acids. The CDR3 nucleotides read TGCGCCAGTGGGACGCAGGGCCTATCCTACGAGCAGTACTTC. Translation: CASGTQGLSYEQYF.